What follows are 23 T cell receptor beta chains derived from one specimen sequenced in a study of radiotherapy plus CTLA-4 blockade in lung cancer. The protocol was immunoSEQ multiplex PCR, while the TCRdb copy is restricted to in-frame clones and leaves out a portion. The data hold 40,000 to 60,000 clones, with around nine tenths observed a single time. The sequencing here drew on peripheral blood, taken from a patient treated with radiotherapy plus ipilimumab. The receptors stem from a human donor with non-small cell lung cancer that progressed on radiotherapy plus ipilimumab. Some clones in this sample may be carry-over from other donors' samples.

The chain employs TRBV5-1 and TRBJ1-2; D possibly corresponds to TRBD1 (6 bases). V gave up 4 bases and J gave up 2 bases, with 18 bases separating them. The CDR3 consists of 16 residues. The germline V gene encodes CDR1 SGHRS and CDR2 YFSETQ. CDR3 region: CASSPLGGTLNYGYTF. The CDR3 DNA reads as TGCGCCAGCAGCCCTCTGGGGGGGACACTCAACTATGGCTACACCTTC.

The V gene is TRBV5-1, the J gene TRBJ2-3; 11 nucleotides align to TRBD2. This CDR3 spans 16 amino acids. CDR1 is SGHRS and CDR2 is YFSETQ in the germline V gene. The junction had 6 bases not matched to a gene; V was cut back by 4 bases and J by 2 bases. The CDR3, as DNA: TGCGCCAGCAGCCCGGGACTAGCGGTACACACAGATACGCAGTATTTT. Translated: CASSPGLAVHTDTQYF.

The V gene is TRBV4-1, the J gene TRBJ2-2; no clear D gene. The ends were cut back, 0 bases at V and 4 bases at J, with 9 bases in the middle. The germline CDR1 and CDR2 sequences are MGHRA and YSYEKL. CDR3 length: 15 amino acids. The CDR3 region is CASSQDATVTGELFF. The CDR3 DNA follows: TGCGCCAGCAGCCAAGATGCGACTGTCACCGGGGAGCTGTTTTTT.

The J gene is TRBJ2-1, the V gene TRBV11-2; D might be TRBD2 (6 bases). With 5 bases removed from V and 5 bases from J, the gap between germline ends came to 10 bases. Germline assignment: CDR1 SGHAT and CDR2 FQNNGV. This CDR3 has 13 residues. CDR3 coding DNA: TGTGCCAGCAGCGCTGGACTAAACAATGAGCAGTTCTTC. Amino acids: CASSAGLNNEQFF.

The chain carries TRBV7-2 and TRBJ2-7; the match to TRBD1 covers 7 bases. Germline-derived CDR1 and CDR2 are SGHTA and FQGNSA. The CDR3 is made up of 18 amino acids. The V gene end was trimmed by 2 bases and the J gene end by 2 bases; junction bases not matched to a gene: 15. The CDR3 is CASSLTHDGTAFPYEQYF. CDR3 coding DNA: TGTGCCAGCAGCTTAACTCACGACGGGACAGCTTTCCCCTACGAGCAGTACTTC. The whole variable domain, filled in from reference TRBV7-2 and TRBJ2-7, reads GAGVSQSPSNKVTEKGKDVELRCDPISGHTALYWYRQSLGQGLEFLIYFQGNSAPDKSGLPSDRFSAERTGGSVSTLTIQRTQQEDSAVYLCASSLTHDGTAFPYEQYFGPGTRLTVT.

The chain recombines TRBV6-5 with TRBJ1-2, with D tentatively TRBD1 (5 bases). V gave up 2 bases and J gave up 4 bases, with 11 bases separating them. Germline CDR1 is MNHEY and CDR2 is SVGAGI. The CDR3 contains 14 residues. CDR3 nucleotide sequence: TGTGCCAGCAGTTACGGCGGAGACAGCTATGGCTACACCTTC. Its protein product is CASSYGGDSYGYTF.

The chain employs TRBV13 and TRBJ1-2; no clear D gene. V dropped 4 bases and J dropped 6 bases, with 15 bases sitting between them. Germline assignment: CDR1 PRHDT and CDR2 FYEKMQ (reference sequence). The CDR3 runs to 14 residues. CDR3 DNA: TGTGCCAGCAGCTCCGGTGTTGTCCGGGATGGCTACACCTTC. This sequence encodes CASSSGVVRDGYTF.

The chain is built from TRBV7-6 and TRBJ2-2, with 8 bases that match TRBD1. After removal of 2 bases from V and 3 bases from J, the junction contained 2 bases not matched to a gene. There are 15 residues in the CDR3. The germline V gene has CDR1 SGHVS and CDR2 FNYEAQ. CDR3 sequence reads: CASSLQGAHTGELFF. CDR3 DNA: TGTGCCAGCAGCTTACAGGGGGCGCACACCGGGGAGCTGTTTTTT. The full variable domain, with the rest looked up from reference TRBV7-6 and TRBJ2-2, is GAGVSQSPRYKVTKRGQDVALRCDPISGHVSLYWYRQALGQGPEFLTYFNYEAQQDKSGLPNDRFSAERPEGSISTLTIQRTEQRDSAMYRCASSLQGAHTGELFFGEGSRLTVL.

This clone has a handful of counts. This chain uses TRBV7-8 with TRBJ2-1; D is possibly TRBD2 (5 bases). Trimming left V 4 bases short and J 4 bases short, with 20 bases between. CDR3 size: 17 residues. Germline loops: CDR1 SGHVS, CDR2 FQNEAQ. The CDR3 region is CASSSPEAELSYNEQFF. CDR3 bases: TGTGCCAGCAGCTCACCTGAAGCGGAACTATCGTACAATGAGCAGTTCTTC.

V usage is TRBV10-3 and J usage is TRBJ1-1; D unresolved. Germline V gives CDR1 ENHRY, CDR2 SYGVKD. Trimming pared 5 bases from V and 8 bases from J, leaving 12 bases between. The CDR3 consists of 12 residues. The DNA for the CDR3 is TGTGCCATCAGTAATCCGACGGGGGAAGCTTTCTTT. It is translated as CAISNPTGEAFF.

In its sample, this clone was seen once. This sequence joins TRBV29-1 and TRBJ1-1, with D perhaps matching TRBD1 (5 bases). The V end lost 6 bases, the J end lost 0 bases, and 11 bases lay between the germline ends. There are 13 residues in the CDR3. Germline V gives CDR1 SQVTM, CDR2 ANQGSEA. The CDR3 protein is CSVGGTLNTEAFF. The DNA for the CDR3 is TGCAGCGTAGGCGGGACGTTGAACACTGAAGCTTTCTTT.

The rearrangement uses TRBV7-8 and TRBJ2-1, with D perhaps matching TRBD1 (5 bases). The germline V gene has CDR1 SGHVS and CDR2 FQNEAQ. Trimming stripped 5 bases from V and 9 bases from J, with 14 bases between. This CDR3 has 13 amino acids. CDR3 residues: CASSPGRRGEQFF. As DNA, the CDR3 is TGTGCCAGCAGCCCCGGGCGAAGGGGTGAGCAGTTCTTC.

The chain recombines TRBV10-2 with TRBJ2-5; 7 positions agree with TRBD2. Germline loops: CDR1 WSHSY, CDR2 SAAADI. Trimming at V came to 1 base and at J to 2 bases, leaving 7 bases not matched to a gene. This CDR3 has 16 residues. The CDR3 spells CASSEWDYLLQETQYF. The CDR3 nucleotides are TGCGCCAGCAGTGAGTGGGACTATCTATTGCAAGAGACCCAGTACTTC.

The V gene is TRBV11-2, the J gene TRBJ2-5, with a possible D match to TRBD2 (6 bases). This CDR3 spans 16 amino acids. In germline, CDR1 is SGHAT, CDR2 FQNNGV. Trimming stripped 5 bases from V and 2 bases from J, with 18 bases between. The CDR3 loop is CASSPRVWGDQETQYF. The CDR3 DNA reads as TGTGCCAGCAGCCCCCGGGTTTGGGGGGATCAAGAGACCCAGTACTTC.

The chain is built from TRBV27 and TRBJ2-1; 8 bases line up with TRBD1. J lost 4 bases, V lost 8 bases, and 13 bases had no gene match. The CDR3 has 16 residues. Germline V gene lookup returns CDR1 MNHEY and CDR2 SMNVEV (reference sequence). As DNA, the CDR3 is TGTGCCAGCGGCAATTCGACAGGGGCTCGGTACAATGAGCAGTTCTTC. Amino acids: CASGNSTGARYNEQFF.

A few counts support this clone. The chain uses TRBV10-1 and TRBJ2-5; D perhaps matches TRBD2 (5 bases). The germline CDR1 and CDR2 sequences are WNHNN and SYGVQD (reference sequence). Trimming cost V 5 bases and J 5 bases, with 15 bases left between them. This CDR3 contains 14 residues. The CDR3 region is CASSQTRTWETQYF. As DNA, the CDR3 is TGCGCCAGCAGTCAGACCCGGACTTGGGAGACCCAGTACTTC.

The chain employs TRBV6-6 and TRBJ2-5; D perhaps matches TRBD2 (5 bases). Trimming took off 4 bases at V and 1 base at J, with 16 bases between the two ends. Germline loops: CDR1 MNHNY, CDR2 SVGAGI (reference sequence). CDR3 size: 16 residues. The DNA of the CDR3 is TGTGCCAGCAGTTTTAACCCCCGGGGTTTCCAAGAGACCCAGTACTTC. It translates to CASSFNPRGFQETQYF.

V and J are TRBV9 and TRBJ2-7, with 13 bases matching TRBD2. Germline V lookup: CDR1 SGDLS, CDR2 YYNGEE. Trimming cost V 2 bases and J 7 bases; bases outside gene matches: 6. This CDR3 region has 15 residues. The DNA for the CDR3 is TGTGCCAGCAGCGTTGGACTAGCGGGGGCCTTGGAGCAGTACTTC. Its protein product is CASSVGLAGALEQYF.

The chain uses TRBV11-2 and TRBJ2-7; TRBD2 aligns across 10 bases. Per the germline V gene, CDR1 is SGHAT and CDR2 is FQNNGV. The length of the CDR3 is 17 residues. The J segment lost 0 bases and the V segment lost 4 bases, leaving 9 bases of the junction unmatched. Written as DNA, the CDR3 is TGTGCCAGCAGCTCGTTGCTTCGGACTAGCGGCTCCTACGAGCAGTACTTC. Translation: CASSSLLRTSGSYEQYF.

The chain has TRBV6-5 and TRBJ2-1, with D tentatively TRBD2 (5 bases). The germline V gene has CDR1 MNHEY and CDR2 SVGAGI. The CDR3 runs to 14 residues. V was trimmed by 2 bases and J by 5 bases, leaving 10 bases between them. This CDR3 is CASSYTAGDNEQFF. The CDR3 region has the DNA TGTGCCAGCAGTTACACCGCCGGGGACAATGAGCAGTTCTTC.

The chain employs TRBV6-1 and TRBJ2-3; 7 bases map to TRBD2. CDR3 length equals 16 residues. Per germline, CDR1 MNHNS and CDR2 SASEGT. The V and J ends lost 2 bases and 5 bases, in that order; junction bases with no gene match: 10. The CDR3, as DNA: TGTGCCAGCAGTGAAAGAGGCGGGAGAAGCGTAGATACGCAGTATTTT. It specifies CASSERGGRSVDTQYF.

CDR3 in amino acids: CASSSTGPGEQFF. The CDR3 DNA follows: TGTGCCAGCAGCTCGACAGGGCCCGGGGAGCAGTTCTTC. The rearrangement uses TRBV7-3 and TRBJ2-1; the match to TRBD1 covers 7 bases. The CDR3 runs to 13 residues. V gave up 4 bases and J gave up 10 bases; unmatched junction bases: 7. CDR1 is SGHTA, CDR2 FQGTGA, per germline.

The gene calls are TRBV6-5 and TRBJ1-1; tentatively, D is TRBD1 (6 bases). This CDR3 has 15 residues. The germline V gene encodes CDR1 MNHEY and CDR2 SVGAGI. Between the trimmed V and J ends, which lost 5 bases and 3 bases, there was a span of 16 bases. CDR3 region: CASSQGLGWHTEAFF. The CDR3, as DNA: TGTGCCAGCAGTCAGGGGTTAGGGTGGCACACTGAAGCTTTCTTT.